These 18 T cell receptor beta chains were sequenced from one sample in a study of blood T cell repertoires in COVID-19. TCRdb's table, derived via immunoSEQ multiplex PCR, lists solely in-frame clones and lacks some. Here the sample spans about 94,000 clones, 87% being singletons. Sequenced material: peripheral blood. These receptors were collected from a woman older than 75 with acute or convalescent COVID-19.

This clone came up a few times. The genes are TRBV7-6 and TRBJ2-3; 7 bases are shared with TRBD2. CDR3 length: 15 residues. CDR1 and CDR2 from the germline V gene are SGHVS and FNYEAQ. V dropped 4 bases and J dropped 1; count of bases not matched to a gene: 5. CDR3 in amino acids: CASSSSGAGTDTQYF. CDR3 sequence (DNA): TGTGCCAGCAGCTCAAGCGGGGCCGGCACAGATACGCAGTATTTT.

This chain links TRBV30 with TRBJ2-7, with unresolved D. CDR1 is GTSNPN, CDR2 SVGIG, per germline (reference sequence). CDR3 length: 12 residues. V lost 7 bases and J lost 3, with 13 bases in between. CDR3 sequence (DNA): TGTGCCTCCTCGGGTCGTGTCTACGAGCAGTACTTC. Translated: CASSGRVYEQYF. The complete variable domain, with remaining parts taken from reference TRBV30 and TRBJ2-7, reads SQTIHQWPATLVQPVGSPLSLECTVEGTSNPNLYWYRQAAGRGLQLLFYSVGIGQISSEVPQNLSASRPQDRQFILSSKKLLLSDSGFYLCASSGRVYEQYFGPGTRLTVT.

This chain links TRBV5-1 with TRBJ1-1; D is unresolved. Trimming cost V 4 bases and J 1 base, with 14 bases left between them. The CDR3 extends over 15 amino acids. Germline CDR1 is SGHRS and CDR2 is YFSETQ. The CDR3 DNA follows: TGCGCCAGCAGCCTTACGGGGTACTCGAACACTGAAGCTTTCTTT. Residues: CASSLTGYSNTEAFF. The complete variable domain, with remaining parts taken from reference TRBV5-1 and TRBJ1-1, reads KAGVTQTPRYLIKTRGQQVTLSCSPISGHRSVSWYQQTPGQGLQFLFEYFSETQRNKGNFPGRFSGRQFSNSRSEMNVSTLELGDSALYLCASSLTGYSNTEAFFGQGTRLTVV.

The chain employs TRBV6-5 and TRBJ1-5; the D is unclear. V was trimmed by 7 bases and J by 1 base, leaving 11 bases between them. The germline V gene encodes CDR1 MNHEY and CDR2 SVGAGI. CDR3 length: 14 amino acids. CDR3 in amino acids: CASTARGSNQPQHF. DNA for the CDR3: TGTGCCAGCACGGCCAGAGGGAGCAATCAGCCCCAGCATTTT.

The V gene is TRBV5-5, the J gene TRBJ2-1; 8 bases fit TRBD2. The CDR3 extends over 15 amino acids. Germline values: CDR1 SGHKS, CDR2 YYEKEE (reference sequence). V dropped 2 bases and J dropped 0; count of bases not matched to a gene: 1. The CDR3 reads CASSFTSGSYNEQFF. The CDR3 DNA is TGTGCCAGCAGCTTTACTAGCGGCTCCTACAATGAGCAGTTCTTC.

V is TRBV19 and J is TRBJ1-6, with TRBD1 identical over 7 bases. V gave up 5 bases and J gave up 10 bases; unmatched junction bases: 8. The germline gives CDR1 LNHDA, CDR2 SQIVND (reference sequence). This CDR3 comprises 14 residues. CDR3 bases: TGTGCCAGTAGTGAGTACAGGGGAGGCTCACCCCTCCACTTT. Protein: CASSEYRGGSPLHF.

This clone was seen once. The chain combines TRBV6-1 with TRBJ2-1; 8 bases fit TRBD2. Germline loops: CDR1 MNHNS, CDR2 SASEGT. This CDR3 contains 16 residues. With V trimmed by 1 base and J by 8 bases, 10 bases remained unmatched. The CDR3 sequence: CASSEVFNGGVDEQFF. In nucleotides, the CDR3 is TGTGCCAGCAGTGAAGTCTTTAACGGGGGGGTGGATGAGCAGTTCTTC.

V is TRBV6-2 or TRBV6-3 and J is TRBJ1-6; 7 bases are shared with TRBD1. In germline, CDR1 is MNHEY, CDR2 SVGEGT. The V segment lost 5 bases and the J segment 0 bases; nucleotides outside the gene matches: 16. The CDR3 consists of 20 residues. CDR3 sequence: CASSPDDRASVISYNSPLHF. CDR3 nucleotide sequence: TGTGCCAGCAGTCCGGACGACAGGGCCTCAGTGATCTCCTATAATTCACCCCTCCACTTT.

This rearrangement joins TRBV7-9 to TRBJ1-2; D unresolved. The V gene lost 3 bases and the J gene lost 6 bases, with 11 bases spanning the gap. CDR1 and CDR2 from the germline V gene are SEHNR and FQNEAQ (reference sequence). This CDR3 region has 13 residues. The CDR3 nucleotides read TGTGCCAGCAGCTTTTCCTCTTTTAATGGCTACACCTTC. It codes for CASSFSSFNGYTF.

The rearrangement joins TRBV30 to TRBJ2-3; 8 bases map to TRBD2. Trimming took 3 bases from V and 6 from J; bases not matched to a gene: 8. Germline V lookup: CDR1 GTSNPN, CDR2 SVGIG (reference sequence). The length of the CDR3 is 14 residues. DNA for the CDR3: TGTGCCTGGAGGCCCACTAGCGGTAAGGATACGCAGTATTTT. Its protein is CAWRPTSGKDTQYF.

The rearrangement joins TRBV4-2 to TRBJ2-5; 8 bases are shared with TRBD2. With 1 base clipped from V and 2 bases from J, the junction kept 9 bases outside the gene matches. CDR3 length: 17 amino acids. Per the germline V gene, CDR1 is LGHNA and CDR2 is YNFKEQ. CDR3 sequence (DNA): TGTGCCAGCAGCCAAGGGCTTGGAGCGGGGGCTCAAGAGACCCAGTACTTC. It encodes CASSQGLGAGAQETQYF.

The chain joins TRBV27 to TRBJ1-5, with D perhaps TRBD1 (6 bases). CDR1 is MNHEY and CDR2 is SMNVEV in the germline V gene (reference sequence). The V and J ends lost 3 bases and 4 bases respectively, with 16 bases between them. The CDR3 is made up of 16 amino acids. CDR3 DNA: TGTGCCAGCAGTTTGGGGGCCAGGGCCCCAAATCAGCCCCAGCATTTT. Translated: CASSLGARAPNQPQHF.

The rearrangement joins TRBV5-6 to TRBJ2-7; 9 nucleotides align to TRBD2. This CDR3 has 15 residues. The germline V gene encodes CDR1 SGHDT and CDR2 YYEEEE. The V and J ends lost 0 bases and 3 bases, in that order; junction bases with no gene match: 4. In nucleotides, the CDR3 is TGTGCCAGCAGCTTGGTGCTAGCGGGAAGCTACGAGCAGTACTTC. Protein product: CASSLVLAGSYEQYF.

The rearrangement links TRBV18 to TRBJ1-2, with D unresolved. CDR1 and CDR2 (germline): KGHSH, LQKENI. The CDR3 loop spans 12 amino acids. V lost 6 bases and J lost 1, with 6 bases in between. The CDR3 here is CASSGGNYGYTF. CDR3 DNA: TGTGCCAGCTCGGGAGGTAACTATGGCTACACCTTC.

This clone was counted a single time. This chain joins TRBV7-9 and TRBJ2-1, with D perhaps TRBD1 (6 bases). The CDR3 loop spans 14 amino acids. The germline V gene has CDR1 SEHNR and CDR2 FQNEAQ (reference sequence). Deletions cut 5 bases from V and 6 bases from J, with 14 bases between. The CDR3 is CASSPRTASNEQFF. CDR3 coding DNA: TGTGCCAGCAGCCCACGGACAGCGAGCAATGAGCAGTTCTTC.

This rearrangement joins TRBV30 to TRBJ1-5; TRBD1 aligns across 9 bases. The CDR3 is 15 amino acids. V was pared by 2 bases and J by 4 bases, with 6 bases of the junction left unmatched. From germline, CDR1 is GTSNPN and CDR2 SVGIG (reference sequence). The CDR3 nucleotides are TGTGCCTGGAGTACCTCGACAGGGGGGAATCAGCCCCAGCATTTT. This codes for CAWSTSTGGNQPQHF.

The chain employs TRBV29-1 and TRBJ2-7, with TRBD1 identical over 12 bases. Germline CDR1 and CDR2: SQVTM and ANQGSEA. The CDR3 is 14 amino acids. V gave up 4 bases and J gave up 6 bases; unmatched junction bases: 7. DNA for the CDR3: TGCAGCGTTGTACCGGGACAGGGGGCTAGCGAGCAGTACTTC. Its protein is CSVVPGQGASEQYF.

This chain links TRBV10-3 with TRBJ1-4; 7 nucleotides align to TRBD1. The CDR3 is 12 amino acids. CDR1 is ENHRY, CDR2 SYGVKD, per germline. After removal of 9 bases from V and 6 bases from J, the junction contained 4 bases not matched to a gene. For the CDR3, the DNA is TGTGCCATTCAAGGACAGGATGAAAAACTGTTTTTT. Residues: CAIQGQDEKLFF.